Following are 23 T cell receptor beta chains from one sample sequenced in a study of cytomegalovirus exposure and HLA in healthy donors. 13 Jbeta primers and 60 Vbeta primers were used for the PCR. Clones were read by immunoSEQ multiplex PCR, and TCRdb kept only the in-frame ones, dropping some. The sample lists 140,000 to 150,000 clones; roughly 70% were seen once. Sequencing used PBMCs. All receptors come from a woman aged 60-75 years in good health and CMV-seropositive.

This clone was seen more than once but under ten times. The CDR3 protein is CAISDRTGVSLFF. The CDR3, as DNA: TGTGCCATCAGTGATAGGACAGGGGTGAGCCTGTTTTTT. This chain links TRBV10-3 with TRBJ1-4; 9 bases are a match to TRBD1. Germline CDR1 reads ENHRY; CDR2 reads SYGVKD. Trimming removed 3 bases from V and 14 bases from J; junction bases left unmatched: 7. This CDR3 contains 13 residues.

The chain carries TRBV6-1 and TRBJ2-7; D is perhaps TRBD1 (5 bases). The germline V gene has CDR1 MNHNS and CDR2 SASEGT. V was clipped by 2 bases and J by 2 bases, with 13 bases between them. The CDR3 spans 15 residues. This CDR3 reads CASSEQRQQPYEQYF. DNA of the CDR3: TGTGCCAGCAGTGAACAGAGACAGCAGCCCTACGAGCAGTACTTC.

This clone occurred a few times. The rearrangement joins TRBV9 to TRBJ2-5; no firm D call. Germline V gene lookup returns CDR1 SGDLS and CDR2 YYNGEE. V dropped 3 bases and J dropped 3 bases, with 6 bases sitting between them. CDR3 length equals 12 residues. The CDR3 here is CASSGGEETQYF. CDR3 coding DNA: TGTGCCAGCAGCGGTGGAGAAGAGACCCAGTACTTC. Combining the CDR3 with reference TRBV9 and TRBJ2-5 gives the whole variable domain DSGVTQTPKHLITATGQRVTLRCSPRSGDLSVYWYQQSLDQGLQFLIQYYNGEERAKGNILERFSAQQFPDLHSELNLSSLELGDSALYFCASSGGEETQYFGPGTRLLVL.

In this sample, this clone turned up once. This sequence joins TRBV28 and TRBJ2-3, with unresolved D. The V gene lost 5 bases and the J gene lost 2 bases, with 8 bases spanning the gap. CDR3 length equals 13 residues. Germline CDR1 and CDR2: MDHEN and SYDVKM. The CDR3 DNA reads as TGTGCCAGCAGTCCGTCTATCACAGATACGCAGTATTTT. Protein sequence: CASSPSITDTQYF.

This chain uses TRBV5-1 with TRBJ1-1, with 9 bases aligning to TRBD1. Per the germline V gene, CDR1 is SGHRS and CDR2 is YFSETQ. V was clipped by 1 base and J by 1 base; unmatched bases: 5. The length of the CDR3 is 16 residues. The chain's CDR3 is CASSLRGGQGNTEAFF. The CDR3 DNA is TGCGCCAGCAGCTTGCGCGGGGGACAGGGGAACACTGAAGCTTTCTTT.

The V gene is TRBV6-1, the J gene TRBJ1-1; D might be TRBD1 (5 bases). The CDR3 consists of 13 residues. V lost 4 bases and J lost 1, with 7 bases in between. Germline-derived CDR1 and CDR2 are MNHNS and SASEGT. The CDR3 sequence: CASSVTGNTEAFF. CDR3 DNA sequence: TGTGCCAGCAGTGTTACAGGGAACACTGAAGCTTTCTTT.

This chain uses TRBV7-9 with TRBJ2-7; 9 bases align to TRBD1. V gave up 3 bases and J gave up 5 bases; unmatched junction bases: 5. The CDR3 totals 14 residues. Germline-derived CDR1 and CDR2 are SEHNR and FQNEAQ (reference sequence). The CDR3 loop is CASSFGDRAHEQYF. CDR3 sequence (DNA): TGTGCCAGCAGCTTCGGGGACAGGGCGCACGAGCAGTACTTC.

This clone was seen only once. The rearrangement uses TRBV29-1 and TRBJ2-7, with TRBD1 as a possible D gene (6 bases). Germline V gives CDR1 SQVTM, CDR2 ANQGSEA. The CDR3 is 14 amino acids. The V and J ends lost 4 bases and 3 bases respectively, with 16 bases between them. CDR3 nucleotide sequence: TGCAGCGTTGGAGCTTCCGGGACAATCTACGAGCAGTACTTC. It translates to CSVGASGTIYEQYF.

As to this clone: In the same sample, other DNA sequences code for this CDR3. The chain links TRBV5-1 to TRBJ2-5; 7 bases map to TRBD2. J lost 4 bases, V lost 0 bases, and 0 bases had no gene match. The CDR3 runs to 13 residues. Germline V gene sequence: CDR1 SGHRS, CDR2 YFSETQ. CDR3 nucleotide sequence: TGCGCCAGCAGCTTGGCGGGGGGAGAGACCCAGTACTTC. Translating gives CASSLAGGETQYF.

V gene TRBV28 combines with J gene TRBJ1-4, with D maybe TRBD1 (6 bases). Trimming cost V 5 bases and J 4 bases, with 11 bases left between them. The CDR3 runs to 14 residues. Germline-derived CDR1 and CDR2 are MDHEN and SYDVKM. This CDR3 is CASSQTGGNEKLFF. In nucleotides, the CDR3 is TGTGCCAGCAGTCAGACAGGAGGTAATGAAAAACTGTTTTTT.

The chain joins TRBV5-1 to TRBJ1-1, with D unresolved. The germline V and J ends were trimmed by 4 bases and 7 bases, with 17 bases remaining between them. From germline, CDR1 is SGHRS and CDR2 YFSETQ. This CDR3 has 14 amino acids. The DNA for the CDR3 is TGCGCCAGCAGCCCCTCGGACTTCTCTGGTGAAGCTTTCTTT. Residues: CASSPSDFSGEAFF.

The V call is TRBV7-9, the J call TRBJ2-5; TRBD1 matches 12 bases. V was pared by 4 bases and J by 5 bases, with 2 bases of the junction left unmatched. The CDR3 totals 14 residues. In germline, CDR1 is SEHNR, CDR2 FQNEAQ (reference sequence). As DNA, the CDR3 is TGTGCCAGCAGCTCCGGGACAGGGGGCGAGACCCAGTACTTC. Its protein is CASSSGTGGETQYF.

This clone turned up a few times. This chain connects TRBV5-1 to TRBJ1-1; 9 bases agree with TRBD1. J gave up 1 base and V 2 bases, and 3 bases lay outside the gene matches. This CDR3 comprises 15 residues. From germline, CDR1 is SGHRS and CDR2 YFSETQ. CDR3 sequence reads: CASSLQGAQNTEAFF. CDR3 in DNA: TGCGCCAGCAGCTTACAGGGGGCTCAGAACACTGAAGCTTTCTTT.

The CDR3 loop reads CASSLSGTGQTKQYF. In DNA, the CDR3 is TGTGCCAGCAGTTTATCCGGGACAGGGCAGACGAAGCAGTACTTC. This chain connects TRBV27 to TRBJ2-7, with 9 bases fitting TRBD1. The V gene end was trimmed by 0 bases and the J gene end by 8 bases; junction bases not matched to a gene: 8. The CDR3 runs to 15 residues. CDR1 and CDR2 (germline): MNHEY, SMNVEV (reference sequence).

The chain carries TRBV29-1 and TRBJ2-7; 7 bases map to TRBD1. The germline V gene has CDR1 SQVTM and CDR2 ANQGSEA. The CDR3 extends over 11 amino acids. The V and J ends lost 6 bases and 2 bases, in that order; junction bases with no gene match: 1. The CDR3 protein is CSVGTAYEQYF. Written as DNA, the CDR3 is TGCAGCGTCGGGACAGCCTACGAGCAGTACTTC.

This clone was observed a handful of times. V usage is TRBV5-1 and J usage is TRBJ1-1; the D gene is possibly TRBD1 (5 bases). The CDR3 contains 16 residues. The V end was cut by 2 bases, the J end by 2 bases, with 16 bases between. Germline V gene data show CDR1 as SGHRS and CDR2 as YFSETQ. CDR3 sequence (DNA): TGCGCCAGCAGCTTCGGTGTATCCGGGGGTAACACTGAAGCTTTCTTT. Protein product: CASSFGVSGGNTEAFF.

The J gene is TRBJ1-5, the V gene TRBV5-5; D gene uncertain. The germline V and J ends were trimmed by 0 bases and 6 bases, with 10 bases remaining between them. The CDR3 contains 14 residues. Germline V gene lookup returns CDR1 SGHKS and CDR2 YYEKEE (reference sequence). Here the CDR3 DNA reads TGTGCCAGCAGCTTGGACTATAATCTTCAGCCCCAGCATTTT. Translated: CASSLDYNLQPQHF.

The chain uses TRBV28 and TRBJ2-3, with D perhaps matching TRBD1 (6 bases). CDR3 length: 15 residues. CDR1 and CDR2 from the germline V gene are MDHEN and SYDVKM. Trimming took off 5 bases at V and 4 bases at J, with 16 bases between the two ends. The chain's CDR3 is CASSKGQGKSDTQYF. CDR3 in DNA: TGTGCCAGCAGTAAAGGTCAGGGGAAGTCAGATACGCAGTATTTT.

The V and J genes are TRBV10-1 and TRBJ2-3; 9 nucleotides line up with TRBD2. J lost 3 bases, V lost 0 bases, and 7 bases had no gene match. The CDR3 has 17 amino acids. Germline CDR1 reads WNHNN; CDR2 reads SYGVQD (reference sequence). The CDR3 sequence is CASSESSGAGGTDTQYF. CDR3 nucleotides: TGCGCCAGCAGTGAGTCGTCAGGAGCGGGAGGTACAGATACGCAGTATTTT.

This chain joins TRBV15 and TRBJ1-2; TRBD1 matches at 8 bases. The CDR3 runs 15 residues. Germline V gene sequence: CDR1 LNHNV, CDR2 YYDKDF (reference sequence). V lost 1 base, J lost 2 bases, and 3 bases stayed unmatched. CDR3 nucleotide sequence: TGTGCCACCAGCAGAGGGACAGGGTTGAACTATGGCTACACCTTC. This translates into CATSRGTGLNYGYTF.

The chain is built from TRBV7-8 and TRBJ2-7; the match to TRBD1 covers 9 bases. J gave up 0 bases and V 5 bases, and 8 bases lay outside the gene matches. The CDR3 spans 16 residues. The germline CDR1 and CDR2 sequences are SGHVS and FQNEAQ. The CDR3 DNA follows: TGTGCCAGCAGCCATATTGACAGGGGGAACTCCTACGAGCAGTACTTC. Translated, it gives CASSHIDRGNSYEQYF.

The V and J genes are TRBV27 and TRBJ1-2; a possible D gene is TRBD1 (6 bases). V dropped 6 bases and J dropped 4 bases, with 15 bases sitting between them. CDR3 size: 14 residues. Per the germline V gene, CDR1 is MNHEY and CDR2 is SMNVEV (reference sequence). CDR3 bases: TGTGCCAGCAGGGCGCAGGGGACGGGCTATGGCTACACCTTC. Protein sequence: CASRAQGTGYGYTF.

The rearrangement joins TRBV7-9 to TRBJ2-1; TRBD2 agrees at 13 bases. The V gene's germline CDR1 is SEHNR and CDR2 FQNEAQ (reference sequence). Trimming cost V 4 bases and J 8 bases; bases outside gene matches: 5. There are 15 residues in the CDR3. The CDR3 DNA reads TGTGCCAGCAGCTCGACTAGCGGGAGGTCTTATGAGCAGTTCTTC. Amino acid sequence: CASSSTSGRSYEQFF. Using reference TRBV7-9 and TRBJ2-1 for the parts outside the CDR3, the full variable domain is DTGVSQNPRHKITKRGQNVTFRCDPISEHNRLYWYRQTLGQGPEFLTYFQNEAQLEKSRLLSDRFSAERPKGSFSTLEIQRTEQGDSAMYLCASSSTSGRSYEQFFGPGTRLTVL.